The 19 T cell receptor beta chains in this list originate from one sample, sequenced in a study of T cell responses to AZD1222 COVID-19 vaccine. TCRdb's table, derived via immunoSEQ multiplex PCR, lists solely in-frame clones and lacks some. The sample lists some 120,000 clones, 86% occurring once. This specimen was peripheral blood, taken on day 0 of AZD1222 vaccination. Source of these receptors: an adult in good health.

The chain links TRBV6-1 to TRBJ1-2; D perhaps matches TRBD1 (6 bases). Trimming cost V 1 base and J 6 bases, with 12 bases left between them. The V gene's germline CDR1 is MNHNS and CDR2 SASEGT. The CDR3 sequence is 14 residues long. The CDR3 is CASSEVGGAHGYTF. CDR3 in DNA: TGTGCCAGCAGTGAAGTCGGGGGGGCCCATGGCTACACCTTC.

The chain carries TRBV9 and TRBJ1-2, with 11 bases fitting TRBD1. The CDR3 runs 15 residues. Germline-derived CDR1 and CDR2 are SGDLS and YYNGEE. Losses at the gene ends were 3 bases for V and 5 bases for J; bases not matched to a gene: 6. The CDR3 sequence is CASSGDGTGGYGYTF. The CDR3 DNA reads TGTGCCAGCAGCGGGGACGGGACAGGGGGTTATGGCTACACCTTC.

The rearrangement joins TRBV30 to TRBJ1-1; the D is unclear. Trimming removed 3 bases at V and 0 bases at J, with 14 bases between. Germline V gene data show CDR1 as GTSNPN and CDR2 as SVGIG (reference sequence). The CDR3 is made up of 15 amino acids. CDR3 loop: CAWSRRSGMNTEAFF. The CDR3 bases are TGTGCCTGGAGCCGGCGGTCGGGAATGAACACTGAAGCTTTCTTT.

The V and J genes are TRBV9 and TRBJ1-1; 9 nucleotides align to TRBD1. The CDR3 loop spans 19 amino acids. V dropped 5 bases and J dropped 1; count of bases not matched to a gene: 18. Germline lookup yields CDR1 SGDLS and CDR2 YYNGEE. The CDR3, as DNA: TGTGCCAGCAGTGACCCAACAGGGGGCACTTTGCATAAGAACACTGAAGCTTTCTTT. Translating gives CASSDPTGGTLHKNTEAFF. The full variable domain, rest sourced from reference TRBV9 and TRBJ1-1, is DSGVTQTPKHLITATGQRVTLRCSPRSGDLSVYWYQQSLDQGLQFLIQYYNGEERAKGNILERFSAQQFPDLHSELNLSSLELGDSALYFCASSDPTGGTLHKNTEAFFGQGTRLTVV.

This chain uses TRBV19 with TRBJ2-2; D is uncertain. Trimming cost V 2 bases and J 4 bases, with 11 bases left between them. CDR1 and CDR2 from the germline V gene are LNHDA and SQIVND (reference sequence). The CDR3 extends over 15 amino acids. CDR3 sequence (DNA): TGTGCCAGTAGTATAATGGGTGTGGGCACCGGGGAGCTGTTTTTT. This encodes CASSIMGVGTGELFF.

This chain joins TRBV7-9 and TRBJ1-6; TRBD1 matches at 7 bases. CDR3 length equals 14 residues. V was clipped by 3 bases and J by 7 bases; unmatched bases: 3. CDR1 is SEHNR, CDR2 FQNEAQ, per germline (reference sequence). The CDR3 protein is CASSLGQSNSPLHF. In DNA form, the CDR3 reads TGTGCCAGCAGCTTGGGACAGAGCAATTCACCCCTCCACTTT.

Turning to this clone: Other DNA sequences in the sample encode the same CDR3. This chain joins TRBV27 and TRBJ1-6; D is unresolved. V dropped 3 bases and J dropped 9 bases, with 6 bases sitting between them. Germline V CDR1 and CDR2: MNHEY, SMNVEV (reference sequence). The CDR3 runs to 12 residues. The CDR3 nucleotides read TGTGCCAGCAGTTTCGTGGGTTCACCCCTCCACTTT. Its protein is CASSFVGSPLHF.

The V and J genes are TRBV7-2 and TRBJ2-5, with 8 nucleotides matching TRBD2. Germline loops: CDR1 SGHTA, CDR2 FQGNSA. CDR3 length: 15 residues. Trimming cost V 5 bases and J 5 bases; bases outside gene matches: 10. CDR3 DNA sequence: TGTGCCAGCAGCAGACAAGCGGGAGTAGGGGAGACCCAGTACTTC. Amino acids: CASSRQAGVGETQYF.

The V call is TRBV7-9, the J call TRBJ1-4, with 11 nucleotides matching TRBD1. V shed 3 bases, J shed 8 bases, and the junction held 2 bases outside the gene matches. Looked up from germline, CDR1 is SEHNR and CDR2 is FQNEAQ (reference sequence). This CDR3 has 14 amino acids. The chain's CDR3 is CASSLWTGGEKLFF. CDR3 bases: TGTGCCAGCAGCTTGTGGACAGGGGGCGAAAAACTGTTTTTT.

V and J are TRBV19 and TRBJ1-1, with a tentative D call TRBD1 (5 bases). Germline CDR1 reads LNHDA; CDR2 reads SQIVND (reference sequence). Deletions cut 4 bases from V and 0 bases from J, with 9 bases between. This CDR3 region has 14 residues. CDR3 nucleotides: TGTGCCAGTAGTAGGGGCGGCTTGAACACTGAAGCTTTCTTT. Translation gives CASSRGGLNTEAFF.

The chain joins TRBV6-1 to TRBJ1-5; D gene ambiguous. V was clipped by 1 base and J by 0 bases, with 7 bases between them. This CDR3 contains 15 residues. Per germline, CDR1 MNHNS and CDR2 SASEGT. CDR3 sequence: CASSEGTVSNQPQHF. The CDR3 nucleotides are TGTGCCAGCAGTGAAGGTACCGTTAGCAATCAGCCCCAGCATTTT.

The rearrangement links TRBV18 to TRBJ1-1; TRBD1 is a possible D gene (6 bases). The CDR3 contains 15 residues. Germline V gene sequence: CDR1 KGHSH, CDR2 LQKENI. V lost 2 bases to trimming and J lost 1 base, with 11 bases between them. The CDR3 loop reads CASSPDQTGNTEAFF. CDR3 in DNA: TGTGCCAGCTCACCAGATCAGACAGGGAACACTGAAGCTTTCTTT.

The chain is built from TRBV5-1 and TRBJ2-1; 13 nucleotides agree with TRBD2. V trimming: 4 bases; J trimming: 7 bases; junction bases outside the gene matches: 14. CDR3 size: 18 residues. CDR1 and CDR2 (germline): SGHRS, YFSETQ. The CDR3 here is CASSSGTAGLAGENEQFF. In DNA, the CDR3 is TGCGCCAGCAGCAGCGGGACAGCAGGACTAGCGGGAGAGAATGAGCAGTTCTTC.

The rearrangement uses TRBV19 and TRBJ2-7; possibly TRBD1 for D (5 bases). The ends were cut back, 6 bases at V and 1 base at J, with 13 bases in the middle. CDR1 LNHDA and CDR2 SQIVND come from the germline V gene (reference sequence). CDR3 size: 14 residues. CDR3 DNA sequence: TGTGCCAGTAGCCCGGGTCCAGGGTCCTACGAGCAGTACTTC. Encoded protein: CASSPGPGSYEQYF.

This clone was found once. The chain employs TRBV12-1 and TRBJ2-1; the DNA was not compared with TRBD1, the D call given in the table. TRBV12-1 is a pseudogene. The CDR3 covers 17 residues. CDR3 loop: CASSRSGSRDSYNEQFF. The CDR3 DNA follows: TGTGCCAGCAGTCGATCAGGGTCTAGGGACTCCTACAATGAGCAGTTCTTC.

The chain joins TRBV28 to TRBJ2-7; tentative D call: TRBD1 (6 bases). CDR3 length equals 13 residues. Trimming pared 5 bases from V and 5 bases from J, leaving 13 bases between. Germline CDR1 reads MDHEN; CDR2 reads SYDVKM. CDR3 DNA: TGTGCCAGCAGTCTACAGGGTTCAAACGAGCAGTACTTC. This codes for CASSLQGSNEQYF.

This chain connects TRBV7-2 to TRBJ2-5, with D possibly being TRBD2 (6 bases). The CDR3 contains 13 residues. The V end was cut by 5 bases, the J end by 4 bases, with 11 bases between. Germline values: CDR1 SGHTA, CDR2 FQGNSA. CDR3 protein: CASSPGSTETQYF. The CDR3 DNA reads as TGTGCCAGCAGCCCCGGGAGCACAGAGACCCAGTACTTC.

This chain connects TRBV5-4 to TRBJ2-1; D may correspond to TRBD1 or TRBD2 (5 bases each). The CDR3 totals 15 residues. CDR1 SGHNT and CDR2 YYREEE come from the germline V gene (reference sequence). Trimming removed 4 bases from V and 4 bases from J, with 15 bases in between. DNA of the CDR3: TGTGCCAGCAGCGTCCGGGACCTACCGTACAATGAGCAGTTCTTC. Amino acids: CASSVRDLPYNEQFF. Variable domain in full (rest from reference TRBV5-4 and TRBJ2-1): ETGVTQSPTHLIKTRGQQVTLRCSSQSGHNTVSWYQQALGQGPQFIFQYYREEENGRGNFPPRFSGLQFPNYSSELNVNALELDDSALYLCASSVRDLPYNEQFFGPGTRLTVL.

Written as DNA, the CDR3 is TGTGCCAGCAGCTTGGGGGTGGACCCCTTGACTGAAGCTTTCTTT. This encodes CASSLGVDPLTEAFF. The V call is TRBV5-4, the J call TRBJ1-1; D gene ambiguous. The CDR3 is made up of 15 amino acids. Trimming cost V 0 bases and J 5 bases, with 14 bases left between them. Looked up from germline, CDR1 is SGHNT and CDR2 is YYREEE (reference sequence).